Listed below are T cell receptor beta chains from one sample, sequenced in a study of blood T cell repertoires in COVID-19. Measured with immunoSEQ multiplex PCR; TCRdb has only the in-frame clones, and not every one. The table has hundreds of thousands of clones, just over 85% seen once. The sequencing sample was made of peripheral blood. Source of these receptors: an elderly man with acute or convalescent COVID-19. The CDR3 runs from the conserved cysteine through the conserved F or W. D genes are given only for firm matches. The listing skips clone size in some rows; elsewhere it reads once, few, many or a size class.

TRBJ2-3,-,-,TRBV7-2,TGTGCCAGCAGCCTAGGCCCGGCGGGACTTAGCACAGATACGCAGTATTTT,CASSLGPAGLSTDTQYF
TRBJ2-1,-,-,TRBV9,TGTGCCAGCAGCTCTGTCGGGGGTGAGCAGTTCTTC,CASSSVGGEQFF
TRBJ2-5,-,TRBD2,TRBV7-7,TGTGCCAGCAGCTTAGGTGGACTAGCGGGAGGCCAAGAGACCCAGTACTTC,CASSLGGLAGGQETQYF
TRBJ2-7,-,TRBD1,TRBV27,TGTGCCAGCTCATGGCCGGGACAGGGGCCTCGCGAGCAGTACTTC,CASSWPGQGPREQYF
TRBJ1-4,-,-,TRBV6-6,TGTGCCAGCAGTCCCCAGGACGCGAGAACAGGAACTAATGAAAAACTGTTTTTT,CASSPQDARTGTNEKLFF
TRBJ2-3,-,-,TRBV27,TGTGCCAGTTCCGCGATCGGGGTCGTAGATACGCAGTATTTT,CASSAIGVVDTQYF
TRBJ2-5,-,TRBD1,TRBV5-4,TGTGCCAGCAGCTTCAGACAGGGTACAAGCACTGAGACCCAGTACTTC,CASSFRQGTSTETQYF
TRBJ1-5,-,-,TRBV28,TGTGCCAGCAGTTTACTAAATAGCAATCAGCCCCAGCATTTT,CASSLLNSNQPQHF
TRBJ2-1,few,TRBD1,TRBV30,TGTGCCTGGAGCCCGGGGACAGCTACGTATGAGCAGTTCTTC,CAWSPGTATYEQFF
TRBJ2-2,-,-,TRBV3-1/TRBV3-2,TGTGCCAGCAGCCAAGATATAATAGTTCCCGGGGAGCTGTTTTTT,CASSQDIIVPGELFF
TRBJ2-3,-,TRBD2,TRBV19,TGTGCCAGTAGTATAGACTTAGCGGGAGGGCCGAACACAGATACGCAGTATTTT,CASSIDLAGGPNTDTQYF
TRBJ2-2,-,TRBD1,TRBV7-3,TGTGCCAGCAGCCCGAGGGGGACAGGGATTTCCGGGGAGCTGTTTTTT,CASSPRGTGISGELFF
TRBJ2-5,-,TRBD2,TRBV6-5,TGTGCCAGCAGGTTACTAGCGACAGAGACCCAGTACTTC,CASRLLATETQYF
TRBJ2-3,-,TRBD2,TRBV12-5,TGTGCTAGTGGTTTGGTAAATAGCGGGATGCAAGATACGCAGTATTTT,CASGLVNSGMQDTQYF
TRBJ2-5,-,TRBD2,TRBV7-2,TGTGCCAGCAGCCTCCGGAGCGGGGGGACCTGGAAGACCCAGTACTTC,CASSLRSGGTWKTQYF
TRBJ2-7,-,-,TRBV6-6,TGTGCCAGCAGCGCCTACTCCTACGAGCAGTACTTC,CASSAYSYEQYF
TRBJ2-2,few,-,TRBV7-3,TGTGCCAGCAGCCTGGGCGCCGGGGAGCTGTTTTTT,CASSLGAGELFF
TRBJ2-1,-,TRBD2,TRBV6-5,TGTGCCACGCAGGATATAGCGGGAGCCTTAAATGAGCAGTTCTTC,CATQDIAGALNEQFF
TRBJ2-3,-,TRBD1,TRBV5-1,TGCGCCAGCAGCGTCAGGGGGTCAACAGATACGCAGTATTTT,CASSVRGSTDTQYF
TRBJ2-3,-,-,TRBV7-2,TGTGCCAGCAGCTTGCGTTCAGGGGGCACAGATACGCAGTATTTT,CASSLRSGGTDTQYF
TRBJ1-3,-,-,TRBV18,TGTGCCAGCTCGCAGTCGAGTGGGGACACCGGAAACACCATATATTTT,CASSQSSGDTGNTIYF
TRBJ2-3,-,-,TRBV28,TGTGCCAGCAGTTTACAACAGAGCACAGATACGCAGTATTTT,CASSLQQSTDTQYF
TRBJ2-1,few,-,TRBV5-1,TGCGCCAGCAGCGTCGTTGCGGGACCGTACAATGAGCAGTTCTTC,CASSVVAGPYNEQFF
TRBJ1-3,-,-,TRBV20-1,TGCAGTGCTAGTCCGGGGTCTGGAAACACCATATATTTT,CSASPGSGNTIYF
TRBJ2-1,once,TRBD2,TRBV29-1,TGCAGCGTTGACTTCTACGGGAGGCAGAGCTCCTACAATGAGCAGTTCTTC,CSVDFYGRQSSYNEQFF
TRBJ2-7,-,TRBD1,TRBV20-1,TGCAGTGCTAGTGGGGACAGCGTCTACGAGCAGTACTTC,CSASGDSVYEQYF
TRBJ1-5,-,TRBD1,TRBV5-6,TGTGCCAGCAGCTTGTTCGGACAGGGGCCCAATCAGCCCCAGCATTTT,CASSLFGQGPNQPQHF
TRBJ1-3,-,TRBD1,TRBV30,TGTGCCTGGAAATTAGGAGGGGGCCAGAGCTCTGGAAACACCATATATTTT,CAWKLGGGQSSGNTIYF
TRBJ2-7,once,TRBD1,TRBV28,TGTGCCAGCAAACCTTTAGGACAGGGTGCCTCCTACGAGCAGTACTTC,CASKPLGQGASYEQYF
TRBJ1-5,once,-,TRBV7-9,TGTGCCAGCAGCTTAGCTGGGGGAGGAGGCTATCAGCCCCAGCATTTT,CASSLAGGGGYQPQHF
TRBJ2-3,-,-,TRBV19,TGTGCCAGTGGGGAGAGGGATTTCACAGATACGCAGTATTTT,CASGERDFTDTQYF
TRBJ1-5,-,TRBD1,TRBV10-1,TGCGCCACCCCGAAGGGGGCGGCAATCAATCAGCCCCAGCATTTT,CATPKGAAINQPQHF
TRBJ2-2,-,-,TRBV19,TGTGCCAGTAGTATAGCGGGGGTTAACACCGGGGAGCTGTTTTTT,CASSIAGVNTGELFF
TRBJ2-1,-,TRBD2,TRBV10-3,TGTGCCATCAGTGGGACTAGCGTAAGCTCCTACAATGAGCAGTTCTTC,CAISGTSVSSYNEQFF
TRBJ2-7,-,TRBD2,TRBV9,TGTGCCAGCAGTCTAGACAGGCTGACCATACTATCGACTAGCGGGAGTCACTACGAGCAGTACTTC,CASSLDRLTILSTSGSHYEQYF
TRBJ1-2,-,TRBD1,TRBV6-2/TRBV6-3,TGTGCCAGCAGTTCCGGGACAGGCACCTATGGCTACACCTTC,CASSSGTGTYGYTF
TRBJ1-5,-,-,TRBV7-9,TGTGCCAGCAGCTTAGGCCCGGGAGGCCAGCCCCAGCATTTT,CASSLGPGGQPQHF
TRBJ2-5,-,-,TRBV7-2,TGTGCCAGCAGCTATTATATCCAAGAGACCCAGTACTTC,CASSYYIQETQYF
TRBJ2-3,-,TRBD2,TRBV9,TGTGCCAGCAGTACTAGCGGGATCAGCACAGATACGCAGTATTTT,CASSTSGISTDTQYF
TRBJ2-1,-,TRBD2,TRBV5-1,TGCGCCAGCAGTACCACAGCGGGGGTCAATGAGCAGTTCTTC,CASSTTAGVNEQFF
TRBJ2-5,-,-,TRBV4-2,TGTGCCAGCAGCCAACGAGGGGGAGAAGGGACCCAGTACTTC,CASSQRGGEGTQYF
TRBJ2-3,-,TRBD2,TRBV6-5,TGTGCCAGCAGTTACTCCGGCGGGAGGGACACAGATACGCAGTATTTT,CASSYSGGRDTDTQYF
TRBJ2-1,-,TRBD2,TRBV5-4,TGTGCCAGCAGCTTGGCCATACTAGCGGGAGTTATAGATGAGCAGTTCTTC,CASSLAILAGVIDEQFF
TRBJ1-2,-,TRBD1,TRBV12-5,TGTGCTAGTGGTTTGGGACAGGGGGCGCGCGGCTACACCTTC,CASGLGQGARGYTF
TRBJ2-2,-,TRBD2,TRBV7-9,TGTGCCACCATTCGGGGAGCGGGAGGTCACACCGGGGAGCTGTTTTTT,CATIRGAGGHTGELFF
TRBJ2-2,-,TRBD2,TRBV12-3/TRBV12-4,TGTGCCAGCAGCCTAGCGGGCATCGGGGAGCTGTTTTTT,CASSLAGIGELFF
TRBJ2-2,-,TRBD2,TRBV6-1,TGTGCCAGCAGTGAAGGTAGCGGGAGGACCGGGGAGCTGTTTTTT,CASSEGSGRTGELFF
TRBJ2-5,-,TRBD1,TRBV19,TGTGCCAGTAGTTCCCGGACAGGGGGAGCAGAGACCCAGTACTTC,CASSSRTGGAETQYF
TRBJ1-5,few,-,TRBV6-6,TGTGCCAGCAGTTACTCGAATTTAGGGGATCAGCCCCAGCATTTT,CASSYSNLGDQPQHF
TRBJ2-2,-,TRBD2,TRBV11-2,TGTGCCAGCAGATTGACTAGCGGGAATTTTAACACCGGGGAGCTGTTTTTT,CASRLTSGNFNTGELFF